These T cell receptor beta chains were read from a single sample in a study of blood T cell repertoires in COVID-19. TCRdb keeps only in-frame clones here, not all; method: immunoSEQ multiplex PCR. The sample lists roughly 150,000 clones, 80% seen once, with less than 4% in the top ten. Sequencing was done on a sample of PBMCs or T cells enriched from blood (not recorded which). The source is a woman aged 60-75 years who had recovered from COVID-19. Both conserved end residues are part of each CDR3. The D gene is left open where the match is weak. Clone size is given for some rows only: seen once, a few or many times, or a class if the clone is expanded.

TRBJ2-1 - TRBV11-2 TRBD2 CASRGVSYNEQFF TGTGCCAGCCGGGGGGTTAGCTACAATGAGCAGTTCTTC
TRBJ1-1 - TRBV30 - CAWGPGDTEAFF TGTGCCTGGGGCCCAGGGGACACTGAAGCTTTCTTT
TRBJ1-1 - TRBV4-1 - CASSQGGGYDTEAFF TGCGCCAGCAGCCAAGGAGGCGGTTACGACACTGAAGCTTTCTTT
TRBJ1-1 - TRBV10-3 TRBD1 CAIGPPGQGNTEAFF TGTGCCATCGGCCCACCGGGACAGGGGAACACTGAAGCTTTCTTT
TRBJ1-4 - TRBV23-1 TRBD1 CASSQSGTGVRKLFF TGCGCCAGCAGTCAATCGGGGACAGGGGTTAGGAAACTGTTTTTT
TRBJ2-3 - TRBV18 TRBD1 CASSPPGQGTDTQYF TGTGCCAGCTCACCACCGGGACAGGGGACAGATACGCAGTATTTT
TRBJ2-7 once TRBV7-2 - CASSFPTDPGHQPYEQYF TGTGCCAGCAGCTTCCCAACCGATCCGGGACACCAACCCTACGAGCAGTACTTC
TRBJ2-5 - TRBV29-1 TRBD1 CSASLGQGETQYF TGCAGCGCTAGCCTCGGACAGGGAGAGACCCAGTACTTC
TRBJ2-3 - TRBV7-8 TRBD2 CASSPTGTSYEDTQYF TGTGCCAGCAGCCCGACCGGGACTAGTTATGAGGATACGCAGTATTTT
TRBJ1-1 - TRBV7-3 - CASSSHLNTEAFF TGTGCCAGCAGCTCCCATTTGAACACTGAAGCTTTCTTT
TRBJ2-1 - TRBV11-2 TRBD2 CASSSGLATYNEQFF TGTGCCAGCAGCTCTGGACTAGCCACATACAATGAGCAGTTCTTC
TRBJ2-3 few TRBV9 TRBD2 CASRSGGASDTQYF TGTGCCAGCAGGAGCGGGGGGGCCTCAGATACGCAGTATTTT
TRBJ2-2 - TRBV7-9 TRBD1 CASRQRGQENTGELFF TGTGCCAGCCGCCAACGGGGACAGGAGAACACCGGGGAGCTGTTTTTT
TRBJ2-3 - TRBV2 - CASRGVRGTPGSSTDTQYF TGTGCCAGCAGGGGGGTACGGGGGACCCCTGGATCTAGCACAGATACGCAGTATTTT
TRBJ2-3 - TRBV19 - CASTKAGNTDTQYF TGTGCCAGTACGAAGGCGGGCAACACAGATACGCAGTATTTT
TRBJ1-5 - TRBV7-6 TRBD1 CASSYLRDRVRQPQHF TGTGCCAGCAGCTATCTCCGGGACAGGGTACGGCAGCCCCAGCATTTT
TRBJ1-1 - TRBV5-1 - CASSWDTTHDAEAFF TGCGCCAGCAGCTGGGACACCACTCACGACGCTGAAGCTTTCTTT
TRBJ2-7 - TRBV19 TRBD2 CASSMGPGGSYEQYF TGTGCCAGTAGTATGGGCCCGGGGGGGTCCTACGAGCAGTACTTC
TRBJ2-1 - TRBV9 TRBD2 CASSVGLAGSNEQFF TGTGCCAGCAGCGTAGGACTAGCGGGGTCCAATGAGCAGTTCTTC
TRBJ1-3 - TRBV29-1 TRBD1 CSVESRGEAGNTIYF TGCAGCGTTGAGAGCAGGGGGGAGGCTGGAAACACCATATATTTT
TRBJ2-2 - TRBV6-5 - CASTRGAGTGELFF TGTGCCAGCACTCGGGGGGCCGGCACCGGGGAGCTGTTTTTT
TRBJ1-2 - TRBV14 - CASSQGGTVVGNYGYTF TGTGCCAGCAGCCAAGGGGGGACTGTTGTGGGAAACTATGGCTACACCTTC
TRBJ2-7 - TRBV6-5 - CASRLTDYEQYF TGTGCCAGCAGACTCACAGACTACGAGCAGTACTTC
TRBJ2-5 many TRBV15 - CATSRAWGGPQETQYF TGTGCCACCAGCAGGGCGTGGGGGGGCCCCCAAGAGACCCAGTACTTC
TRBJ2-3 - TRBV5-1 TRBD1 CASSIGTGEGTQYF TGCGCCAGCAGCATCGGGACAGGGGAAGGTACGCAGTATTTT
TRBJ2-1 - TRBV6-4 - CASSKTGAYNEQFF TGTGCCAGCAGTAAAACGGGGGCCTACAATGAGCAGTTCTTC
TRBJ1-3 - TRBV9 - CASSVGAGSGNTIYF TGTGCCAGCAGCGTAGGTGCAGGGTCTGGAAACACCATATATTTT
TRBJ2-7 few TRBV24-1 TRBD1 CATRDRNSYEQYF TGTGCCACCAGGGACAGGAACTCCTACGAGCAGTACTTC
TRBJ2-2 - TRBV19 - CASSIRQGSITGELFF TGTGCCAGTAGTATTCGGCAGGGAAGTATCACCGGGGAGCTGTTTTTT
TRBJ2-1 - TRBV12-3/TRBV12-4 - CASSFRGGEQFF TGTGCCAGCAGTTTTCGGGGAGGCGAGCAGTTCTTC
TRBJ2-1 - TRBV2 TRBD2 CASGDGGRGSYNEQFF TGTGCCTCGGGCGACGGGGGGAGGGGCTCCTACAATGAGCAGTTCTTC
TRBJ1-3 - TRBV5-4 - CASSLGGDSGNTIYF TGTGCCAGCAGCTTGGGCGGAGACTCTGGAAACACCATATATTTT
TRBJ2-3 - TRBV21-1 - CASSKGNATNPTDTQYF TGTGCCAGCAGCAAAGGAAACGCCACAAACCCCACAGATACGCAGTATTTT
TRBJ2-7 - TRBV4-1 - CASSQDHGSYEQYF TGCGCCAGCAGCCAAGATCACGGCTCCTACGAGCAGTACTTC
TRBJ1-4 - TRBV24-1 TRBD1 CATSDATGDEKLFF TGTGCCACCAGTGACGCCACAGGGGATGAAAAACTGTTTTTT
TRBJ1-2 once TRBV5-1 TRBD1 CASSWTGGGYTF TGCGCCAGCAGCTGGACAGGGGGAGGCTACACCTTC
TRBJ2-7 - TRBV2 TRBD1 CASRRDRPAYEQYF TGTGCCAGCAGGAGGGACAGGCCAGCCTACGAGCAGTACTTC
TRBJ2-5 - TRBV5-1 - CASSLSLALETQYF TGCGCCAGCAGCTTGTCACTAGCCTTGGAGACCCAGTACTTC
TRBJ2-3 - TRBV11-2 TRBD2 CASSLRRGVTDTQYF TGTGCCAGCAGCTTGAGGCGGGGGGTCACAGATACGCAGTATTTT
TRBJ1-4 once TRBV5-1 - CASSLSQGPNEKLFF TGCGCCAGCAGCTTGTCCCAGGGCCCCAATGAAAAACTGTTTTTT
TRBJ2-7 - TRBV9 TRBD1 CASSVKTGANYEQYF TGTGCCAGCAGCGTCAAAACAGGGGCGAACTACGAGCAGTACTTC
TRBJ1-1 once TRBV6-4 TRBD1 CASSVRTGATEAFF TGTGCCAGCAGTGTCCGGACAGGGGCCACTGAAGCTTTCTTT
TRBJ1-1 few TRBV19 - CASRGRTAGTEAFF TGTGCCAGTAGGGGAAGGACGGCGGGCACTGAAGCTTTCTTT
TRBJ2-7 - TRBV27 TRBD1 CASSLVPQGADEQYF TGTGCCAGCAGTTTGGTCCCCCAGGGGGCCGACGAGCAGTACTTC
TRBJ1-2 - TRBV4-1 - CASSQDRVGGYGYTF TGCGCCAGCAGCCAGGACAGAGTAGGAGGCTATGGCTACACCTTC
TRBJ2-5 - TRBV6-5 TRBD1 CASSINRGGEETQYF TGTGCCAGCAGCATCAATCGAGGGGGCGAAGAGACCCAGTACTTC
TRBJ1-2 - TRBV9 - CASRRGGANYGYTF TGTGCCAGCCGCCGCGGGGGGGCTAACTATGGCTACACCTTC
TRBJ1-4 - TRBV3-1/TRBV3-2 TRBD1 CASSQEGTGEEKLFF TGTGCCAGCAGCCAAGAGGGGACAGGGGAAGAAAAACTGTTTTTT
TRBJ2-1 - TRBV19 - CASSQGLKNEQFF TGTGCCAGTAGTCAGGGCCTTAAGAATGAGCAGTTCTTC
TRBJ1-4 - TRBV19 TRBD1 CASSNQGAREKLFF TGTGCCAGTAGCAATCAGGGGGCGCGTGAAAAACTGTTTTTT
TRBJ2-5 - TRBV15 - CATSRAATYQETQYF TGTGCCACCAGCAGAGCTGCGACTTACCAAGAGACCCAGTACTTC
TRBJ1-5 - TRBV30 - CAWSGGRGDQPQHF TGTGCCTGGAGTGGGGGGCGAGGGGATCAGCCCCAGCATTTT
TRBJ2-1 few TRBV9 - CASSVGSYNEQFF TGTGCCAGCAGCGTAGGCAGTTACAATGAGCAGTTCTTC